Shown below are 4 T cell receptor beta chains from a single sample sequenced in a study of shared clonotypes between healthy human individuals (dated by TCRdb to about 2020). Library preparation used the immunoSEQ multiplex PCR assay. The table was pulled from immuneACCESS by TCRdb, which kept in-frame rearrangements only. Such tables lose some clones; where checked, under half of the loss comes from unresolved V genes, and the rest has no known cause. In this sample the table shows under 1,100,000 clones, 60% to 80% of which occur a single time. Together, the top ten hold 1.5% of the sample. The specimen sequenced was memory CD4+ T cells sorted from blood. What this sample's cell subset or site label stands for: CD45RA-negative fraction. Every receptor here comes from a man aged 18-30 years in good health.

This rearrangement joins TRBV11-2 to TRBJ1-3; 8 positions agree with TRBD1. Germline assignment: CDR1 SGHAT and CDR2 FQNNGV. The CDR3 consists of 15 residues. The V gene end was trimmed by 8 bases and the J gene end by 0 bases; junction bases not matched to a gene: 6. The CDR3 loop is CASQGQVVSGNTIYF. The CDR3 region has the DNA TGTGCCAGCCAGGGACAGGTCGTCTCTGGAAACACCATATATTTT.

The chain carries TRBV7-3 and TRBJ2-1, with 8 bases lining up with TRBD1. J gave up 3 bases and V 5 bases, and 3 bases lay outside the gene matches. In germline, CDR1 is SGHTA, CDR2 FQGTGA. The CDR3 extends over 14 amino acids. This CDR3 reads CASSRGQGYNEQFF. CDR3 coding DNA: TGTGCCAGCAGCCGTGGACAGGGCTACAATGAGCAGTTCTTC.

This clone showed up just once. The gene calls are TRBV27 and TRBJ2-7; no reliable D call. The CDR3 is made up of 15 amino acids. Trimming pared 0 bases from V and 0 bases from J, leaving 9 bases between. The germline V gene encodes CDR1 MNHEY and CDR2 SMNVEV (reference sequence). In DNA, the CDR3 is TGTGCCAGCAGTTTATCCGCCTTGAGCTCCTACGAGCAGTACTTC. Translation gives CASSLSALSSYEQYF.

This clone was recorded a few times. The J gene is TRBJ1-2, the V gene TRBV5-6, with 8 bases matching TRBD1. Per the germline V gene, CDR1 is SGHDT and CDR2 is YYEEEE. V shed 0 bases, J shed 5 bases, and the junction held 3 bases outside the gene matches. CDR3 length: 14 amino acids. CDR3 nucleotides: TGTGCCAGCAGCTTGGTGGACAGGGAGTATGGCTACACCTTC. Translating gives CASSLVDREYGYTF.